These T cell receptor beta chains were read from a single sample in a study of T cells expressing NK-cell markers. Using the 5' RACE reads, TCRdb records one entry per CDR3 protein without DNA. The sample includes 150,000 or so distinct CDR3 sequences. Sequenced input: blood T cells: a sorted CD56 or NKG2C T cell subset, CD4+ or CD8+ T cells, or bulk PBMC T cells (not recorded which). The receptors derive from a woman aged 18 to 75 in good health. CDR3s include the opening cysteine and the closing phenylalanine or tryptophan. Each record gives: CDR3 protein, V gene, J gene, CDR3 length.

CASSQTGSDTEAFF,TRBV4-2,TRBJ1-1,14
CASRPGLADTDTQYF,TRBV9,TRBJ2-3,15
CASSLARYTEAFF,TRBV11-2,TRBJ1-1,13
CASREHSTKYEQYF,TRBV2,TRBJ2-7,14
CAISESVTGSDGYTF,TRBV10-3,TRBJ1-2,15
CASSLAQGNDSPLHF,TRBV12-3/TRBV12-4,TRBJ1-6,15
CASSRGVIGAAYNEQFF,TRBV4-1,TRBJ2-1,17
CASSMGNFPETQYF,TRBV18,TRBJ2-5,14
CASPTQNTEAFF,TRBV18,TRBJ1-1,12
CASRQPPRNTGELFF,TRBV7-2,TRBJ2-2,15
CAISESGYGYTF,TRBV10-3,TRBJ1-2,12
CASSTGTARTAYEQYF,TRBV5-1,TRBJ2-7,16
CASSLTGYNQPQHF,TRBV12-3/TRBV12-4,TRBJ1-5,14